Each of the 27 T cell receptor beta chains below was sequenced from the same sample in a study of cytomegalovirus exposure and HLA in healthy donors. The PCR made use of 60 Vbeta and 13 Jbeta primers. Generated by immunoSEQ multiplex PCR, the TCRdb table keeps only in-frame clones and is missing some. The repertoire consists of roughly 100,000 clones, with 65% to 80% occurring once and the leading ten covering approximately 3%. Sequencing was performed on PBMCs. These receptors all come from a woman aged 40 to 49 in good health and CMV-seronegative.

The chain couples TRBV7-2 to TRBJ2-7; 8 bases match TRBD1. V shed 5 bases and J 4 bases; nucleotides not matched to a gene: 13. Germline V lookup: CDR1 SGHTA, CDR2 FQGNSA. The CDR3 runs to 16 residues. CDR3: CASSGLLRTGLYEQYF. The CDR3 DNA sequence: TGTGCCAGCAGCGGCCTCCTCAGGACAGGGCTGTACGAGCAGTACTTC.

The J gene is TRBJ2-3, the V gene TRBV30; 8 bases fit TRBD2. Germline V lookup: CDR1 GTSNPN, CDR2 SVGIG (reference sequence). V shed 7 bases, J shed 2 bases, and the junction held 8 bases outside the gene matches. The CDR3 loop spans 14 amino acids. The CDR3 loop is CASLLADYTDTQYF. DNA for the CDR3: TGTGCCTCGTTACTAGCGGACTACACAGATACGCAGTATTTT.

The V and J genes are TRBV7-2 and TRBJ1-2; TRBD1 might be the D (5 bases). V was shortened by 4 bases and J by 3 bases, with 6 bases between the two germline ends. The V gene's germline CDR1 is SGHTA and CDR2 FQGNSA. The CDR3 covers 12 residues. DNA of the CDR3: TGTGCCAGCAGCTGGGGCTACTATGGCTACACCTTC. Its protein product is CASSWGYYGYTF.

The V call is TRBV19, the J call TRBJ1-1, with unresolved D. The CDR3 is made up of 14 amino acids. The germline gives CDR1 LNHDA, CDR2 SQIVND (reference sequence). Trimming removed 10 bases at V and 3 bases at J, with 18 bases between. This chain's CDR3 is CAIKAGREDTEAFF. DNA for the CDR3: TGTGCCATCAAAGCGGGGAGGGAGGACACTGAAGCTTTCTTT. The full variable domain, with the rest looked up from reference TRBV19 and TRBJ1-1, is DGGITQSPKYLFRKEGQNVTLSCEQNLNHDAMYWYRQDPGQGLRLIYYSQIVNDFQKGDIAEGYSVSREKKESFPLTVTSAQKNPTAFYLCAIKAGREDTEAFFGQGTRLTVV.

This clone was recorded only once. The CDR3 DNA reads as TGTGCCAGCAGCGTAGAGGGAGTCTTTAACACTGAAGCTTTCTTT. Translated: CASSVEGVFNTEAFF. The chain employs TRBV9 and TRBJ1-1; D is undetermined. Germline V gene sequence: CDR1 SGDLS, CDR2 YYNGEE. The CDR3 has 15 amino acids. V lost 0 bases to trimming and J lost 2 bases, with 11 bases between them.

The chain joins TRBV6-1 to TRBJ1-1; 7 bases align to TRBD1. The CDR3 has 19 amino acids. In germline, CDR1 is MNHNS, CDR2 SASEGT. The V gene end was trimmed by 0 bases and the J gene end by 3 bases; junction bases not matched to a gene: 16. As DNA, the CDR3 is TGTGCCAGCAGTGAAGCTACGACAGGGCCATTAGCGAGGGACACTGAAGCTTTCTTT. This gives the protein CASSEATTGPLARDTEAFF.

V is TRBV7-2 and J is TRBJ2-1; tentatively, D is TRBD2 (6 bases). CDR1 and CDR2 from the germline V gene are SGHTA and FQGNSA. The CDR3 is 14 residues long. Trimming shortened V by 3 bases and J by 6 bases, and 12 bases separated the two germline ends. Here the CDR3 reads CASSLGLQSNEQFF. DNA of the CDR3: TGTGCCAGCAGCTTGGGACTCCAGTCCAATGAGCAGTTCTTC.

This clone was recorded only once. The rearrangement links TRBV9 to TRBJ2-1; TRBD1 matches 8 bases. The CDR3 length is 16 residues. Trimming removed 0 bases from V and 9 bases from J; junction bases left unmatched: 11. The V gene's germline CDR1 is SGDLS and CDR2 YYNGEE. The CDR3 DNA is TGTGCCAGCAGCGTAGCTTCCAGGGGGCGAATTGGTGAGCAGTTCTTC. It codes for CASSVASRGRIGEQFF.

The chain carries TRBV27 and TRBJ1-1; the D is unclear. The V end lost 0 bases, the J end lost 1 base, and 9 bases lay between the germline ends. Germline V gene data show CDR1 as MNHEY and CDR2 as SMNVEV (reference sequence). The CDR3 has 15 residues. The DNA of the CDR3 is TGTGCCAGCAGTTTATCGCGGGTCGAGAACACTGAAGCTTTCTTT. Translation: CASSLSRVENTEAFF.

CDR3 nucleotides: TGCGCCAGCAGCTCACAGAGCCCTAGCAATCAGCCCCAGCATTTT. Translation gives CASSSQSPSNQPQHF. The rearrangement links TRBV10-2 to TRBJ1-5; D call uncertain. The V end was cut by 6 bases, the J end by 0 bases, with 12 bases between. CDR1 is WSHSY, CDR2 SAAADI, per germline. There are 15 residues in the CDR3.

With respect to this clone: Other DNA variants within this sample encode the same CDR3. This rearrangement joins TRBV9 to TRBJ2-5, with D tentatively TRBD2 (7 bases). Germline-derived CDR1 and CDR2 are SGDLS and YYNGEE. This CDR3 has 14 amino acids. Trimming removed 2 bases at V and 3 bases at J, with 11 bases between. In DNA form, the CDR3 reads TGTGCCAGCAGCGTCGGGGGGCGGGAAGAGACCCAGTACTTC. The encoded protein is CASSVGGREETQYF.

The rearrangement joins TRBV5-4 to TRBJ1-1; 8 nucleotides line up with TRBD1. Germline V gives CDR1 SGHNT, CDR2 YYREEE (reference sequence). This CDR3 comprises 14 residues. V was pared by 4 bases and J by 11 bases, with 13 bases of the junction left unmatched. The CDR3 here is CASSPGTGSKGAFF. The CDR3 coding sequence is TGTGCCAGCAGCCCCGGGACAGGATCAAAAGGGGCTTTCTTT. Looking up the rest from reference TRBV5-4 and TRBJ1-1 gives the full variable domain: ETGVTQSPTHLIKTRGQQVTLRCSSQSGHNTVSWYQQALGQGPQFIFQYYREEENGRGNFPPRFSGLQFPNYSSELNVNALELDDSALYLCASSPGTGSKGAFFGQGTRLTVV.

The chain employs TRBV29-1 and TRBJ2-5, with 7 bases aligning to TRBD1. The CDR3 covers 12 residues. V dropped 6 bases and J dropped 5; count of bases not matched to a gene: 6. The V gene's germline CDR1 is SQVTM and CDR2 ANQGSEA. CDR3 loop: CSVATGWETQYF. CDR3 nucleotides: TGCAGCGTCGCGACAGGGTGGGAGACCCAGTACTTC.

The chain carries TRBV4-3 and TRBJ2-5; TRBD2 matches 10 bases. Germline CDR1 LGHNA, CDR2 YSLEER. The V segment lost 0 bases and the J segment 7 bases; nucleotides outside the gene matches: 5. The CDR3 runs 15 residues. The CDR3 sequence: CASSQDRSGRGTQYF. The DNA for the CDR3 is TGCGCCAGCAGCCAAGATCGGAGCGGGAGGGGGACCCAGTACTTC.

The CDR3 loop is CASSFEQGATEAFF. The CDR3 DNA reads TGTGCCAGCAGTTTTGAGCAGGGGGCTACTGAAGCTTTCTTT. V usage is TRBV5-4 and J usage is TRBJ1-1; TRBD1 matches at 8 bases. The length of the CDR3 is 14 residues. Germline trimming cut 5 bases from V and 5 bases from J; bases unmatched to any gene: 8. Germline CDR1 is SGHNT and CDR2 is YYREEE (reference sequence).

The chain joins TRBV19 to TRBJ1-3; possibly TRBD1 for D (5 bases). This CDR3 has 16 amino acids. V lost 0 bases and J lost 8, with 17 bases in between. Germline V gene sequence: CDR1 LNHDA, CDR2 SQIVND (reference sequence). CDR3 residues: CASSIEGRTLTDTIYF. The CDR3 DNA sequence: TGTGCCAGTAGTATAGAGGGGCGGACACTTACAGACACCATATATTTT.

This chain links TRBV7-2 with TRBJ1-5; D is ambiguous. The CDR3 covers 14 residues. Trimming took off 5 bases at V and 5 bases at J, with 13 bases between the two ends. Germline lookup yields CDR1 SGHTA and CDR2 FQGNSA. The CDR3 bases are TGTGCCAGCAGCCCCCAGCGGACTGATCAGCCCCAGCATTTT. The encoded protein is CASSPQRTDQPQHF.

The J gene is TRBJ1-2, the V gene TRBV14; no reliable D call. V dropped 1 base and J dropped 5 bases, with 5 bases sitting between them. CDR1 is SGHDN, CDR2 FVKESK, per germline. The CDR3 loop spans 12 amino acids. The CDR3 DNA sequence: TGTGCCAGCAGCCAAGGGAGGTATGGCTACACCTTC. Translated: CASSQGRYGYTF.

The chain combines TRBV4-2 with TRBJ2-1; D gene unclear. The CDR3 is 14 residues long. Germline CDR1 and CDR2: LGHNA and YNFKEQ. Between the trimmed V and J ends, which lost 4 bases and 8 bases, there was a span of 15 bases. CDR3 nucleotide sequence: TGTGCCAGCAGCCGACTCCTTGGCGCAGATGAGCAGTTCTTC. It yields the protein CASSRLLGADEQFF.

This clone was seen only a few times. The chain has TRBV4-2 and TRBJ1-1, with TRBD1 matching 10 bases. Per germline, CDR1 LGHNA and CDR2 YNFKEQ. This CDR3 has 14 amino acids. The ends lost 3 bases at V and 5 bases at J; junction bases unmatched: 3. The CDR3 bases are TGTGCCAGCAGCCAGGGACAGGGGAGGACTGAAGCTTTCTTT. This sequence encodes CASSQGQGRTEAFF.

The chain carries TRBV28 and TRBJ1-5; 7 bases are shared with TRBD1. The CDR3 loop spans 12 amino acids. V shed 10 bases, J shed 7 bases, and the junction held 7 bases outside the gene matches. CDR1 MDHEN and CDR2 SYDVKM come from the germline V gene. The CDR3 here is CAIGTGDQPQHF. The CDR3 region has the DNA TGTGCCATCGGAACAGGGGACCAGCCCCAGCATTTT.

This clone was seen a handful of times. The CDR3: CASSRIGTGGYNEQFF. CDR3 DNA sequence: TGTGCCAGCAGCCGCATCGGGACAGGGGGTTACAATGAGCAGTTCTTC. The chain is built from TRBV14 and TRBJ2-1; 11 nucleotides agree with TRBD1. The V gene's germline CDR1 is SGHDN and CDR2 FVKESK. The CDR3 extends over 16 amino acids. V trimming: 4 bases; J trimming: 4 bases; junction bases outside the gene matches: 6. Full variable domain (remainder filled in from reference TRBV14 and TRBJ2-1): EAGVTQFPSHSVIEKGQTVTLRCDPISGHDNLYWYRRVMGKEIKFLLHFVKESKQDESGMPNNRFLAERTGGTYSTLKVQPAELEDSGVYFCASSRIGTGGYNEQFFGPGTRLTVL.

This chain uses TRBV5-4 with TRBJ2-1, with TRBD2 matching over 13 bases. Germline values: CDR1 SGHNT, CDR2 YYREEE (reference sequence). The CDR3 is 15 amino acids. With V trimmed by 3 bases and J by 9 bases, 6 bases remained unmatched. CDR3 sequence reads: CASSWGLAGSGEQFF. CDR3 sequence (DNA): TGTGCCAGCAGCTGGGGACTAGCGGGATCGGGTGAGCAGTTCTTC.

The V call is TRBV7-6, the J call TRBJ2-1; D unresolved. The CDR3 consists of 17 residues. Trimming pared 1 base from V and 6 bases from J, leaving 19 bases between. CDR1 and CDR2 from the germline V gene are SGHVS and FNYEAQ. The CDR3 loop reads CASSLGWASRIGNEQFF. The CDR3 DNA reads TGTGCCAGCAGCTTAGGGTGGGCGAGCAGGATAGGCAATGAGCAGTTCTTC. Supplemented by reference TRBV7-6 and TRBJ2-1, the full variable domain reads GAGVSQSPRYKVTKRGQDVALRCDPISGHVSLYWYRQALGQGPEFLTYFNYEAQQDKSGLPNDRFSAERPEGSISTLTIQRTEQRDSAMYRCASSLGWASRIGNEQFFGPGTRLTVL.

This clone was recorded once. The J gene is TRBJ1-1, the V gene TRBV7-2; 7 bases align to TRBD1. CDR1 is SGHTA, CDR2 FQGNSA, per germline. The J segment lost 0 bases and the V segment lost 5 bases, leaving 3 bases of the junction unmatched. This CDR3 region has 14 residues. Here the CDR3 DNA reads TGTGCCAGCAGCCGACAGGGTATGAACACTGAAGCTTTCTTT. This sequence encodes CASSRQGMNTEAFF.

The rearrangement uses TRBV27 and TRBJ2-5, with 7 bases lining up with TRBD2. The CDR3 runs 15 residues. Losses at the gene ends were 5 bases for V and 5 bases for J; bases not matched to a gene: 11. Germline V CDR1 and CDR2: MNHEY, SMNVEV (reference sequence). The CDR3 bases are TGTGCCAGCAGTGGTCCAGGCGGGAGTAGCGAGACCCAGTACTTC. The encoded protein is CASSGPGGSSETQYF.

The CDR3 protein is CAWTGARLNTEAFF. CDR3 in DNA: TGTGCCTGGACAGGGGCGAGATTGAACACTGAAGCTTTCTTT. The gene calls are TRBV30 and TRBJ1-1; TRBD1 might be the D (6 bases). CDR1 and CDR2 (germline): GTSNPN, SVGIG (reference sequence). The CDR3 has 14 residues. Trimming shortened V by 4 bases and J by 0 bases, and 12 bases separated the two germline ends.